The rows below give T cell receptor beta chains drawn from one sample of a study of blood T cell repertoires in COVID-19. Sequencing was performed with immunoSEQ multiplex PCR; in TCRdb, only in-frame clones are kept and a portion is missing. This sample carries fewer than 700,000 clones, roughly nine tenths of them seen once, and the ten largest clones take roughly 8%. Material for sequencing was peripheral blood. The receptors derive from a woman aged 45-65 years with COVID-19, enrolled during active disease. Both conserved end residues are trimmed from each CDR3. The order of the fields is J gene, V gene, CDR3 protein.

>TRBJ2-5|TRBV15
ATSRDRVTQETQY
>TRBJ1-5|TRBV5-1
ASSLGGTDQPQH
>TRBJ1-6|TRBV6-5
ASSYETGRTNSPLH
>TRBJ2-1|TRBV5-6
ASSSKLSGRYNEQF
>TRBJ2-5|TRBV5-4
ASSWGLAGGQETQY
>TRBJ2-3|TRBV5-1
ASSLQGTRASDTQY
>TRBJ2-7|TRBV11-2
ASSLDRQEY
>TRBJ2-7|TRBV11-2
ASSFGLGDYEQY
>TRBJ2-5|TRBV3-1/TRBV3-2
ASSHERDPLETQY
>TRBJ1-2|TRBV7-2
ASSSGTTFGYGYT
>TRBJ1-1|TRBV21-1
ASILPSGVLNTEAF
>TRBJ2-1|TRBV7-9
ASSSNSGYNEQF
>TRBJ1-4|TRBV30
AWSVSQGVEKLF
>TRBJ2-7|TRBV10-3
ATIGVSLGHEQY
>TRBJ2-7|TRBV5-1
ASSPGQAGPTEQY
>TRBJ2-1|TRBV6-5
ASSSSHNEQF
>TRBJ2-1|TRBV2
ASTMGLASEQF
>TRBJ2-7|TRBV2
ASSERQEILYEQY
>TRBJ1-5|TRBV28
ASTLGQGYQPQH
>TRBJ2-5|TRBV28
ASSFEAGKETQY
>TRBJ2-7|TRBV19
ASSMVQGGLGEQY
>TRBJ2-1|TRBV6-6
ASSFRASYNEQF
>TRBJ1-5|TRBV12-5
ASGLRGTGPSNQPQH
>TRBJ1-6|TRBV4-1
ASSQDSNSPLH
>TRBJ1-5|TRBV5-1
ASSLEQGNQPQH
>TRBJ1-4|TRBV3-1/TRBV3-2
ASSQDPRSGEKLF
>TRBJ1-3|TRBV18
ASSRGQVGNTIY
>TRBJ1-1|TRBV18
ASSWGQGNTEAF
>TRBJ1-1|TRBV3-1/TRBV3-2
ASSQARVTAAEAF
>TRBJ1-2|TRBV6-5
ASRRDRANGYT
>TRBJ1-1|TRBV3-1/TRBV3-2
ASSPLAGVGTEAF
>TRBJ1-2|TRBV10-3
AISEQGANYGYT
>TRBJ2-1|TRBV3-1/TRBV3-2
ASTGTSGDREQF
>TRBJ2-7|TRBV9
ASSATSDSYEQY